The text below deals with one T cell receptor beta chain. Its antigen is unknown. Germline CDR1 MGHRA, CDR2 YSYEKL. The CDR3 has 16 residues. V shed 2 bases, J shed 3 bases, and the junction held 7 bases outside the gene matches. MiXCR, run by TCRdb on the reads, gives a single entry per CDR3 protein. The data hold fewer than 650,000 distinct CDR3 sequences, with over 35% observed a single time. This sample is part of a study of T cell repertoires in cytomegalovirus infection. The overall study: Carrying CMV and the relevant HLA type showed in public TCR beta signatures.

Study results and caveats: Dominant in the ex vivo response were TCR beta clonotypes restricted by HLA-C and specific for CMV. Carriers of CMV and the relevant HLA type were discriminated by public TCR beta frequency.

This sequence was found in a human donor in good health (CMV status not recorded). Some clones in this sample may be carry-over from other donors' samples. The rearrangement uses TRBV4-1 and TRBJ2-1; 7 bases fit TRBD1. The sample consisted of cultured PBMCs, taken from culture after CMV antigen stimulation. This CDR3 is CASSQNMDRLYNEQFF. As DNA, the CDR3 is TGCGCCAGCAGCCAAAACATGGACAGGCTCTACAATGAGCAGTTCTTC.